This note documents a single T cell receptor (beta chain) sequence. No antigen is known for it. One end of the junction is discordant with germline, which a read error may explain. The beta constant-region primer was an equimolar mix of two oligonucleotides covering TRBC1 and TRBC2. Four rounds of PCR amplified the ligated cDNA using nested alpha and beta constant-region primers plus SP2. TCRdb reprocessed the UMI-ligation and nested PCR reads with MiXCR, giving one entry per CDR3 protein. The sample shows 150,000 or so distinct CDR3 sequences, approximately 24% of them seen only once. This sample was taken from a study of naive and memory T cell subsets. Study findings and constraints: A few larger clonotypes appeared in naive repertoires, especially CD8, possibly memory cells re-expressing CD45RA.

From germline, CDR1 is SEHNR and CDR2 FQNEAQ (reference sequence). This CDR3 region has 16 residues. This clonotype was sampled from a human donor in good health. The sequencing input was naive CD4+ T cells from blood. J is TRBJ2-4 and V is TRBV7-9; tentatively, D is TRBD2 (6 bases). The CDR3 reads CASSFETRGAKNMQYF. The CDR3 DNA follows: TGTGCCAGCAGCTTCGAGACCCGCGGGGCCAAAAACATGCAGTACTTC.